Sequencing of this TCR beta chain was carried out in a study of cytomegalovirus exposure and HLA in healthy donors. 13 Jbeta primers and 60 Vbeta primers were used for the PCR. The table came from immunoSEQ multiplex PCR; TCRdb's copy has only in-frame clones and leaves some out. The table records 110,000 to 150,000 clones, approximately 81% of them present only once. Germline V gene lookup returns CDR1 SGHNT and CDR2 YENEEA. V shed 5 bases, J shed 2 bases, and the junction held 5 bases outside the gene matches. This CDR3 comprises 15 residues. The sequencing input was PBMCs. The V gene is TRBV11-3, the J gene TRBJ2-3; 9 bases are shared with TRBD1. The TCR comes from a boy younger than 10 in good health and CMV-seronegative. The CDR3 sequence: CASSTRTGATDTQYF. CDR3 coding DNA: TGTGCCAGCAGCACAAGGACAGGGGCCACAGATACGCAGTATTTT. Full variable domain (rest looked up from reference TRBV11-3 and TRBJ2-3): EAGVVQSPRYKIIEKKQPVAFWCNPISGHNTLYWYLQNLGQGPELLIRYENEEAVDDSQLPKDRFSAERLKGVDSTLKIQPAELGDSAVYLCASSTRTGATDTQYFGPGTRLTVL.